This T cell receptor beta chain came from a study of CD8+ T cells in alopecia areata. Overall study: At a dose of 5 to 10 mg twice daily, oral tofacitinib was given to treated patients.

This clone was counted only a few times. Between the trimmed V and J ends, which lost 0 bases and 2 bases, there was a span of 12 bases. This CDR3 comprises 16 residues. CDR1 is ENHRY, CDR2 SYGVKD, per germline. Noted treatment: oral pan-JAK inhibitor, 5-10 mg twice daily. Samples from alopecia areata patients were lesional scalp punch biopsies and peripheral blood. Sequencing used cDNA as its template, made by extracting RNA and reverse transcribing it. TCRdb keeps only in-frame clones here, not all; method: immunoSEQ multiplex PCR. The data contain roughly 5,900 clones, roughly 61% of them singletons.

The specimen comprised skin, sampled at approximately week 30, from a patient treated with tofacitinib. The TCR was taken from a human donor with alopecia areata. The V and J genes are TRBV10-3 and TRBJ2-3; no reliable D call. The CDR3 spells CAISESPRYYTDTQYF. CDR3 in DNA: TGTGCCATCAGTGAGTCTCCCAGATACTACACAGATACGCAGTATTTT.